These 11 T cell receptor beta chains share one sample of origin, sequenced in a study of blood T cells in healthy people across ages. A second 7 to 11 cycle PCR used barcoded and J-beta primers. Using its own MiXCR run on the 5' RACE reads, TCRdb lists one record per CDR3 protein. The data contain hundreds of thousands of distinct CDR3 sequences, 32% of them singletons. Sequencing was performed on blood. Receptors were obtained from a woman over 75 in good health.

CDR3 amino acids: CASSYAIRGGRSTQYF. CDR3 bases: TGTGCCAGCAGTTACGCAATTAGAGGGGGCAGATCGACCCAGTACTTC. The chain carries TRBV6-5 and TRBJ2-4, with 7 bases aligning to TRBD1. The last part of the DNA fits TRBJ2-5 better; the J call may be wrong. CDR1 is MNHEY, CDR2 SVGAGI, per germline. CDR3 size: 16 residues.

Notes on this clonotype: This may arise from a read error, as a much more abundant clone is one base away. The V gene is TRBV20-1, the J gene TRBJ2-5; 8 bases map to TRBD1. The DNA end is a closer match to TRBJ2-7, so the J assignment may be wrong. Germline CDR1 DFQATT, CDR2 SNEGSKA (reference sequence). CDR3 size: 13 residues. In nucleotides, the CDR3 is TGCAATGCCCGGGACAGGCTGGGCTACGAGCAGTACTTC. Its translation: CNARDRLGYEQYF.

This clonotype was observed many times. This chain connects TRBV5-1 to TRBJ2-3; D is possibly TRBD1 or TRBD2 (5 bases each). The CDR3 has 14 amino acids. V was trimmed by 0 bases and J by 4 bases, leaving 9 bases between them. Germline CDR1 SGHRS, CDR2 YFSETQ. The CDR3 region is CASSLGGVADTQYF. The CDR3 DNA reads as TGCGCCAGCAGCTTGGGAGGGGTCGCAGATACGCAGTATTTT.

V and J are TRBV20-1 and TRBJ2-5; D may match TRBD1 or TRBD2 (5 bases each). This CDR3 region has 14 residues. V was pared by 3 bases and J by 2 bases, with 13 bases between. Per germline, CDR1 DFQATT and CDR2 SNEGSKA (reference sequence). The DNA of the CDR3 is TGCAGTGCTAGGCCGGGGCTTCTACAAGAGACCCAGTACTTC. Translated: CSARPGLLQETQYF.

V and J are TRBV29-1 and TRBJ2-4; D is possibly TRBD2 (5 bases). With the DNA end fitting TRBJ2-7 better, the J assignment may be wrong. This CDR3 comprises 11 residues. Germline CDR1 SQVTM, CDR2 ANQGSEA. CDR3 DNA: TGCAGCGCCGACCTGGAGGACGAGCAGTACTTC. Protein sequence: CSADLEDEQYF.

Regarding this clonotype: The CDR3 carries no conserved terminal phenylalanine or tryptophan, so it likely arises from a read error. The chain carries TRBV28 and TRBJ1-5, with D perhaps TRBD1 (5 bases). V lost 4 bases and J 9 bases, leaving 16 bases between the germline ends. Germline V CDR1 and CDR2: MDHEN, SYDVKM. The CDR3 has 14 amino acids. For the CDR3, the DNA is TGTGCCAGCAGTTCCCGGACACCCCGGGGGCCCCAGCATTGT. It translates to CASSSRTPRGPQHC.

The sample holds many counts of this clonotype. The chain employs TRBV7-2 and TRBJ2-7, with TRBD2 matching 10 bases. This CDR3 contains 18 residues. The germline V gene has CDR1 SGHTA and CDR2 FQGNSA. Germline trimming cut 0 bases from V and 0 bases from J; bases unmatched to any gene: 8. The DNA of the CDR3 is TGTGCCAGCAGCTTAGCTATACGGAGCGGGGGGGCCTCCTACGAGCAGTACTTC. The encoded protein is CASSLAIRSGGASYEQYF.

This clonotype was detected many times. The genes are TRBV6-5 and TRBJ2-7; 7 nucleotides agree with TRBD1. CDR1 MNHEY and CDR2 SVGAGI come from the germline V gene. The V segment lost 2 bases and the J segment 2 bases; nucleotides outside the gene matches: 3. The CDR3 has 14 amino acids. DNA of the CDR3: TGTGCCAGCAGTTACCTGGGACAGCCCTACGAGCAGTACTTC. Protein: CASSYLGQPYEQYF.

J is TRBJ2-1 and V is TRBV20-1, with D tentatively TRBD1 (5 bases). This CDR3 spans 12 amino acids. CDR1 and CDR2 (germline): DFQATT, SNEGSKA (reference sequence). CDR3 region: CRVYPRADEQFF. CDR3 DNA: TGCAGGGTTTACCCCAGGGCAGATGAGCAGTTCTTC.

This clonotype was picked up a small number of times. The chain has TRBV28 and TRBJ2-5; 11 nucleotides align to TRBD2. The DNA matches TRBJ2-7 better at its end, which makes the J call doubtful. The CDR3 runs to 16 residues. Germline lookup yields CDR1 MDHEN and CDR2 SYDVKM. CDR3 in amino acids: CASRLLKGTSGYEQYF. The CDR3 DNA is TGTGCCAGCAGACTGCTGAAAGGGACTAGCGGATACGAGCAGTACTTC.

Notes on this clonotype: This may be a read error: a much more frequent sequence differs by one nucleotide. This chain connects TRBV27 to TRBJ2-4, with D tentatively TRBD1 (6 bases). The end of the DNA aligns better with TRBJ2-7, so the J call may be wrong. Germline values: CDR1 MNHEY, CDR2 SMNVEV (reference sequence). This CDR3 is 16 amino acids long. The CDR3 protein is CAKGLDRSGPIYEQYV. The CDR3 region has the DNA TGTGCCAAGGGCCTCGACAGGTCTGGCCCGATCTACGAGCAGTACGTC.